This T cell receptor beta chain was observed in a study of regulatory T cells in long-lasting Graves disease. General study points: Graves' patients with persistent disease showed TCR diversity lower than patients newly diagnosed.

As for this clonotype: Antigen: not known.

Time point here: persistent/refractory GD, antithyroid drugs over 5 years with positive TRAb. From PBMCs, RNA was extracted and then used to make the TCR library. Doctors identified Graves' disease using the American Thyroid Association guidelines. A roughly 8.1-milliliter sample of peripheral blood was drawn into EDTA tubes. This CDR3 region has 14 residues. The germline V gene encodes CDR1 SGHDN and CDR2 FVKESK. V dropped 1 base and J dropped 5 bases, with 11 bases sitting between them. CDR3-region Arm-PCR and iRepertoire HTBI primers produced the TCR beta libraries. TCRdb reanalysed the multiplex PCR reads using MiXCR and keeps one entry per CDR3 protein. The data contain roughly 400,000 distinct CDR3 sequences, more than 20% of them seen just once; the ten biggest clones take up around 21%.

The chain employs TRBV14 and TRBJ1-2; D might be TRBD1 (5 bases). This receptor was identified in a female donor with Graves disease. The material sequenced was peripheral blood mononuclear cells (PBMCs), taken when the disease was refractory, from a patient treated with antithyroid drugs. The CDR3 DNA reads as TGTGCCAGCAGCCAAGGTCGAGGGGAATATGGCTACACCTTC. Translating gives CASSQGRGEYGYTF.